One and the same sample provided the 9 T cell receptor beta chains below, sequenced in a study of T cell responses to AZD1222 COVID-19 vaccine. TCRdb's copy holds only in-frame clones and misses some; the assay was immunoSEQ multiplex PCR. The sample gives around 110,000 clones, roughly 87% of which show up once; around 7.5% is in the top ten. This specimen consisted of peripheral blood, obtained on day 0 of AZD1222 vaccination. These receptors all stem from an adult in good health.

The J gene is TRBJ1-2, the V gene TRBV19; D call uncertain. The CDR3 is 13 residues long. The ends were cut back, 4 bases at V and 4 bases at J, with 10 bases in the middle. CDR1 and CDR2 from the germline V gene are LNHDA and SQIVND (reference sequence). The CDR3 DNA sequence: TGTGCCAGTAGTAAGGCAGCCATCTATGGCTACACCTTC. This gives the protein CASSKAAIYGYTF.

J is TRBJ1-1 and V is TRBV4-1; perhaps TRBD1 as D (5 bases). Per germline, CDR1 MGHRA and CDR2 YSYEKL. CDR3 length equals 14 residues. Trimming left V 2 bases short and J 3 bases short, with 10 bases between. CDR3 sequence (DNA): TGCGCCAGCAGCCAACGCAGGGTAGACACTGAAGCTTTCTTT. Protein sequence: CASSQRRVDTEAFF.

The chain recombines TRBV14 with TRBJ1-1; D not resolved. CDR3 length equals 14 residues. The germline V gene has CDR1 SGHDN and CDR2 FVKESK. The germline V and J ends were trimmed by 4 bases and 1 base, with 10 bases remaining between them. The CDR3 region has the DNA TGTGCCAGCAGCCTACGGCACCAGAACACTGAAGCTTTCTTT. Translation gives CASSLRHQNTEAFF. The full variable domain, its missing parts supplied by reference TRBV14 and TRBJ1-1, is EAGVTQFPSHSVIEKGQTVTLRCDPISGHDNLYWYRRVMGKEIKFLLHFVKESKQDESGMPNNRFLAERTGGTYSTLKVQPAELEDSGVYFCASSLRHQNTEAFFGQGTRLTVV.

The V call is TRBV6-5, the J call TRBJ1-2, with D possibly matching TRBD1 (6 bases). The V end was cut by 6 bases, the J end by 0 bases, with 14 bases between. Germline CDR1 and CDR2: MNHEY and SVGAGI. This CDR3 has 15 amino acids. DNA of the CDR3: TGTGCCAGCAGACCCCAGACAGGCTCTAACTATGGCTACACCTTC. Translation gives CASRPQTGSNYGYTF.

V usage is TRBV30 and J usage is TRBJ2-3; the D is unclear. The CDR3 extends over 14 amino acids. Germline V lookup: CDR1 GTSNPN, CDR2 SVGIG (reference sequence). V was pared by 3 bases and J by 2 bases, with 12 bases between. Written as DNA, the CDR3 is TGTGCCTGGAGAAAGCTAGATCACACAGATACGCAGTATTTT. Encoded protein: CAWRKLDHTDTQYF. Full variable domain (rest looked up from reference TRBV30 and TRBJ2-3): SQTIHQWPATLVQPVGSPLSLECTVEGTSNPNLYWYRQAAGRGLQLLFYSVGIGQISSEVPQNLSASRPQDRQFILSSKKLLLSDSGFYLCAWRKLDHTDTQYFGPGTRLTVL.

The rearrangement joins TRBV11-2 to TRBJ2-7, with D unresolved. Germline loops: CDR1 SGHAT, CDR2 FQNNGV. The V end lost 5 bases, the J end lost 1 base, and 12 bases lay between the germline ends. The CDR3 contains 14 residues. The CDR3 nucleotides are TGTGCCAGCAGCCTTGAATCCAAATCCTACGAGCAGTACTTC. It specifies CASSLESKSYEQYF.

CDR3 sequence reads: CASSEKGQFNQPQHF. The CDR3 nucleotides are TGTGCCAGCAGTGAAAAGGGGCAGTTCAATCAGCCCCAGCATTTT. This rearrangement joins TRBV6-1 to TRBJ1-5, with a possible D match to TRBD1 (5 bases). Per the germline V gene, CDR1 is MNHNS and CDR2 is SASEGT. This CDR3 is 15 amino acids long. V was pared by 2 bases and J by 3 bases, with 11 bases between.

The chain combines TRBV11-3 with TRBJ2-1, with a weak D call TRBD2 (6 bases). Germline CDR1 reads SGHNT; CDR2 reads YENEEA. V was clipped by 5 bases and J by 9 bases, with 23 bases between them. The CDR3 has 16 amino acids. The CDR3 coding sequence is TGTGCCAGCAGCGCCGGGTTGGGGGGATTGGTGAGTGAGCAGTTCTTC. Encoded protein: CASSAGLGGLVSEQFF.

This clone was observed a few times. The chain couples TRBV7-9 to TRBJ2-7; either TRBD1 or TRBD2 may supply D (5 bases each). CDR1 is SEHNR and CDR2 is FQNEAQ in the germline V gene (reference sequence). Between the trimmed V and J ends, which lost 5 bases and 4 bases, there was a span of 9 bases. The CDR3 length is 12 residues. The CDR3 loop reads CASSPGTYEQYF. The CDR3 nucleotides read TGTGCCAGCAGCCCCGGGACGTACGAGCAGTACTTC.